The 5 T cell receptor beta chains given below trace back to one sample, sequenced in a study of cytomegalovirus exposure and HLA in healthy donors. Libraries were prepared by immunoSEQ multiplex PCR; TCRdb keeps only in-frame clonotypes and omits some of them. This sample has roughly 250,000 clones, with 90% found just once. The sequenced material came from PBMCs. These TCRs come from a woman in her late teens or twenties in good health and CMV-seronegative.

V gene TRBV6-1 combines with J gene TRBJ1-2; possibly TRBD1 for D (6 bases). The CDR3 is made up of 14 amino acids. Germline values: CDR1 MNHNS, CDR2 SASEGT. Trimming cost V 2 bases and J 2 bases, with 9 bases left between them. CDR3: CASSERGLNYGYTF. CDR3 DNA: TGTGCCAGCAGTGAAAGGGGGTTGAACTATGGCTACACCTTC.

The CDR3 is CASREDRDGNTIYF. In DNA, the CDR3 is TGTGCCAGCAGGGAAGACAGGGATGGAAACACCATATATTTT. This rearrangement joins TRBV27 to TRBJ1-3; the match to TRBD1 covers 7 bases. The CDR3 is made up of 14 amino acids. The germline gives CDR1 MNHEY, CDR2 SMNVEV (reference sequence). Unmatched junction bases numbered 5, after V lost 6 bases and J lost 3 bases.

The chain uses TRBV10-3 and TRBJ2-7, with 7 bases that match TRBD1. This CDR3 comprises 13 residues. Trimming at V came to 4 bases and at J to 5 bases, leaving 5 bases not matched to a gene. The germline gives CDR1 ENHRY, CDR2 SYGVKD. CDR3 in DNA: TGTGCCATCAGTGGACAGGGTGGAAACGAGCAGTACTTC. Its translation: CAISGQGGNEQYF.

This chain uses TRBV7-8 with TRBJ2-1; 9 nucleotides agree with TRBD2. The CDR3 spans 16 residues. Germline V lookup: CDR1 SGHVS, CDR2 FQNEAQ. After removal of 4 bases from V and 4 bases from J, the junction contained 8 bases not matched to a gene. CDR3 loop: CASSSRGGASYNEQFF. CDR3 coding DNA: TGTGCCAGCAGCTCACGCGGGGGGGCCTCTTACAATGAGCAGTTCTTC.

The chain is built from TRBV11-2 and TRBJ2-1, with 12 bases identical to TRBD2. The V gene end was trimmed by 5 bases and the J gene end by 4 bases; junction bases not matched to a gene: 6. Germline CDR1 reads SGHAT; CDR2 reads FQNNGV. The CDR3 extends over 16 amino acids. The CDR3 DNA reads TGTGCCAGCAGCCCCCGACTAGCGGGGGTATACAATGAGCAGTTCTTC. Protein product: CASSPRLAGVYNEQFF.